Given below is one T cell receptor (beta chain) in context. Its specificity is unknown. This entry is derived from a study of shared clonotypes between healthy human individuals. About the research overall: Three men and a couple of women, aged 18 to 49, were donors. Per donor, CD8 memory used one plate, CD8 naive used two, CD4 memory used three and CD4 naive used three.

Broader study findings: Blood was the sole source, and tissue repertoires probably differ.

Naive CD8 cells were CD45RO-negative, positively selected for CCR7, excluding terminally differentiated effector memory CD45RA+ cells. The V end lost 5 bases, the J end lost 2 bases, and 6 bases lay between the germline ends. The CDR3 has 13 residues. Germline V CDR1 and CDR2: SGHAT, FQNNGV. Repertoires were generated with immunoSEQ multiplex PCR, while TCRdb's copy carries only in-frame clones and drops some. The data contain around 1.9 million clones, over 85% of them seen just once; the ten biggest clones take up under 2%. The receptor comes from a man younger than 35 in good health. Some clones in this sample may be carry-over from other donors' samples. Sequences were obtained from naive CD8+ T cells from PBMCs. The chain recombines TRBV11-2 with TRBJ2-2; D remains unclear. The CDR3 reads CASSRYNTGELFF. Here the CDR3 DNA reads TGTGCCAGCAGCCGGTATAACACCGGGGAGCTGTTTTTT.